The sequence of this TCR beta chain was determined in a study of CD4 T cells in relation to SARS-CoV-2 and coronaviruses. Data came from immunoSEQ multiplex PCR; TCRdb stores just in-frame clones and leaves some out. The sample consists of 65,000 or so clones, 80% to 90% of them appearing once. This CDR3 spans 15 amino acids. Germline V CDR1 and CDR2: KGHSH, LQKENI. Trimming removed 3 bases from V and 5 bases from J; junction bases left unmatched: 8. Before the COVID-19 pandemic, during about 2011-2018, CD4+ T cells were taken from unexposed donors. The chain employs TRBV18 and TRBJ2-7, with 9 bases matching TRBD1. Sequenced material: memory CD4+ T cells from PBMCs. This TCR came from a human donor in good health. CDR3 sequence: CASSPGTGYMDEQYF. CDR3 DNA: TGTGCCAGCTCACCTGGGACAGGGTATATGGACGAGCAGTACTTC.